These 19 T cell receptor beta chains were all obtained from the same sample, sequenced in a study of blood T cell repertoires in COVID-19. Some clones are missing from TCRdb's copy, which holds only in-frame ones; the method was immunoSEQ multiplex PCR. The sample contains 330,000 or so clones, 92% of which appear only once. Source material: PBMCs or T cells enriched from blood (not recorded which). The receptors come from a woman aged 25 to 45 who had recovered from COVID-19.

The chain combines TRBV18 with TRBJ2-2, with 7 positions matching TRBD2. The length of the CDR3 is 16 residues. Germline CDR1 and CDR2: KGHSH and LQKENI. Trimming took 3 bases from V and 0 from J; bases not matched to a gene: 4. The CDR3 reads CASSPRSGANTGELFF. CDR3 DNA: TGTGCCAGCTCACCCCGCAGCGGGGCGAACACCGGGGAGCTGTTTTTT.

About this clone: The identical CDR3 is also encoded by other nucleotide sequences in the sample. This chain uses TRBV28 with TRBJ2-7; 7 nucleotides align to TRBD1. The germline gives CDR1 MDHEN, CDR2 SYDVKM. This CDR3 has 15 residues. V lost 3 bases, J lost 1 base, and 6 bases stayed unmatched. CDR3 region: CASSFPGTVSYEQYF. The CDR3 region has the DNA TGTGCCAGCAGTTTCCCCGGGACAGTTTCCTACGAGCAGTACTTC. The entire variable domain, with the rest obtained from reference TRBV28 and TRBJ2-7, is as follows: DVKVTQSSRYLVKRTGEKVFLECVQDMDHENMFWYRQDPGLGLRLIYFSYDVKMKEKGDIPEGYSVSREKKERFSLILESASTNQTSMYLCASSFPGTVSYEQYFGPGTRLTVT.

The count of this clone is one. This sequence joins TRBV7-9 and TRBJ2-2; the match to TRBD1 covers 9 bases. Germline V gene sequence: CDR1 SEHNR, CDR2 FQNEAQ (reference sequence). V lost 4 bases and J lost 4; bases outside the gene matches: 7. The CDR3 length is 16 residues. This CDR3 reads CASSSNPGQGTGELFF. CDR3 nucleotide sequence: TGTGCCAGCAGCTCAAACCCGGGACAGGGCACCGGGGAGCTGTTTTTT.

This sequence joins TRBV28 and TRBJ1-5, with D maybe TRBD1 (5 bases). Trimming left V 7 bases short and J 1 base short, with 17 bases between. The CDR3 loop spans 16 amino acids. Looked up from germline, CDR1 is MDHEN and CDR2 is SYDVKM. CDR3 sequence: CASTPKGVRSNQPQHF. CDR3 DNA sequence: TGTGCCAGCACCCCTAAAGGGGTGCGGAGCAATCAGCCCCAGCATTTT. The full variable domain, completed using reference TRBV28 and TRBJ1-5, is DVKVTQSSRYLVKRTGEKVFLECVQDMDHENMFWYRQDPGLGLRLIYFSYDVKMKEKGDIPEGYSVSREKKERFSLILESASTNQTSMYLCASTPKGVRSNQPQHFGDGTRLSIL.

The gene calls are TRBV6-1 and TRBJ1-3; D remains ambiguous. The CDR3 covers 16 residues. The ends were cut back, 1 base at V and 8 bases at J, with 18 bases in the middle. Germline V gene data show CDR1 as MNHNS and CDR2 as SASEGT. In nucleotides, the CDR3 is TGTGCCAGCAGTGAAGAGACGGGATACACATGGGACACCATATATTTT. This translates into CASSEETGYTWDTIYF.

The rearrangement uses TRBV14 and TRBJ1-2; the D is unclear. The germline gives CDR1 SGHDN, CDR2 FVKESK. This CDR3 is built from 13 residues. Trimming cost V 0 bases and J 8 bases, with 10 bases left between them. CDR3 coding DNA: TGTGCCAGCAGCCAAGATCCCCGGTGGGGCTACACCTTC. Translated: CASSQDPRWGYTF.

In this sample, this clone turned up a few times. The chain is built from TRBV2 and TRBJ1-2; weak D call: TRBD1 (6 bases). Trimming pared 10 bases from V and 7 bases from J, leaving 19 bases between. CDR1 is SNHLY and CDR2 is FYNNEI in the germline V gene. The CDR3 is 13 amino acids. In DNA, the CDR3 is TGTGCCACTACTAAACTGGGGGCAGGTGGCTACACCTTC. Translation gives CATTKLGAGGYTF. Drawing the rest from reference TRBV2 and TRBJ1-2, the complete variable domain is EPEVTQTPSHQVTQMGQEVILRCVPISNHLYFYWYRQILGQKVEFLVSFYNNEISEKSEIFDDQFSVERPDGSNFTLKIRSTKLEDSAMYFCATTKLGAGGYTFGSGTRLTVV.

The chain joins TRBV19 to TRBJ1-1; TRBD1 aligns across 7 bases. After removal of 6 bases from V and 4 bases from J, the junction contained 8 bases not matched to a gene. The CDR3 is 14 residues long. The germline CDR1 and CDR2 sequences are LNHDA and SQIVND (reference sequence). CDR3 nucleotide sequence: TGTGCCAGTAGACTAAAGACAGGGATCACTGAAGCTTTCTTT. It specifies CASRLKTGITEAFF.

This clone was counted a single time. V is TRBV18 and J is TRBJ2-4, with TRBD2 as a possible D gene (6 bases). The CDR3 length is 15 residues. V shed 3 bases and J shed 0 bases, with 9 bases lying between them. From germline, CDR1 is KGHSH and CDR2 LQKENI. CDR3 nucleotides: TGTGCCAGCTCACCGGGACTGCTAGCCAAAAACATTCAGTACTTC. This encodes CASSPGLLAKNIQYF.

The count of this clone is one. This chain connects TRBV11-2 to TRBJ1-6; D is possibly TRBD1 (5 bases). Per germline, CDR1 SGHAT and CDR2 FQNNGV. The CDR3 spans 13 residues. Trimming left V 0 bases short and J 11 bases short, with 8 bases between. The CDR3 DNA reads as TGTGCCAGCAGCTTAGACAGGGTACCACCCCTCCACTTT. Protein: CASSLDRVPPLHF.

The J gene is TRBJ1-1, the V gene TRBV7-9; the D gene is possibly TRBD1 (6 bases). The germline gives CDR1 SEHNR, CDR2 FQNEAQ (reference sequence). The germline V and J ends were trimmed by 7 bases and 1 base, with 13 bases remaining between them. The CDR3 totals 14 residues. The CDR3 DNA follows: TGTGCCAGCACCCCAGCGGGGGCGAACACTGAAGCTTTCTTT. It yields the protein CASTPAGANTEAFF.

The V gene is TRBV18, the J gene TRBJ1-5; the D is unclear. The CDR3 is 15 residues long. V lost 4 bases and J lost 7, with 17 bases in between. The germline V gene has CDR1 KGHSH and CDR2 LQKENI. In nucleotides, the CDR3 is TGTGCCAGCTCACGGAGGGCTGAGGGAGGACAGCCCCAGCATTTT. Translating it yields CASSRRAEGGQPQHF.

J is TRBJ1-1 and V is TRBV30, with TRBD1 matching over 7 bases. This CDR3 contains 11 residues. V lost 4 bases, J lost 7 bases, and 3 bases stayed unmatched. Germline V gene lookup returns CDR1 GTSNPN and CDR2 SVGIG (reference sequence). The CDR3, as DNA: TGTGCCTGGAATCACAGGGGTGAAGCTTTCTTT. Amino acids: CAWNHRGEAFF.

The chain is built from TRBV18 and TRBJ2-5; TRBD1 agrees at 9 bases. The junction had 8 bases not matched to a gene; V was cut back by 6 bases and J by 3 bases. The germline V gene encodes CDR1 KGHSH and CDR2 LQKENI. The CDR3 consists of 15 residues. CDR3 sequence reads: CASSPGQGSKETQYF. CDR3 coding DNA: TGTGCCAGCTCCCCGGGACAGGGAAGCAAAGAGACCCAGTACTTC.

The chain links TRBV7-3 to TRBJ2-7, with 12 bases identical to TRBD1. The germline V gene has CDR1 SGHTA and CDR2 FQGTGA. V lost 6 bases, J lost 5 bases, and 8 bases stayed unmatched. The length of the CDR3 is 15 residues. This CDR3 reads CASRNAGTGGHEQYF. DNA for the CDR3: TGTGCCAGCAGGAACGCCGGGACAGGGGGCCACGAGCAGTACTTC.

V and J are TRBV18 and TRBJ1-2; D perhaps matches TRBD1 (6 bases). CDR1 and CDR2 from the germline V gene are KGHSH and LQKENI. Trimming cost V 2 bases and J 6 bases, with 13 bases left between them. This CDR3 has 14 amino acids. The CDR3: CASSPWQGRDGYTF. In DNA form, the CDR3 reads TGTGCCAGCTCACCATGGCAGGGGAGGGATGGCTACACCTTC.

The gene calls are TRBV21-1 and TRBJ2-5; the table's D call, TRBD1, has no DNA check behind it. TRBV21-1 is listed as a pseudogene. There are 13 residues in the CDR3. CDR3 sequence (DNA): TGTGCCAGCAGCAAATCAGGGTACGGGACCCAGTACTTC. Its protein product is CASSKSGYGTQYF.

This clone was recorded once. The genes are TRBV21-1 and TRBJ1-1. TRBV21-1 corresponds to a pseudogene. The CDR3 runs 13 residues. This CDR3 is CARGGDWNTEAFF. The DNA for the CDR3 is TGTGCCAGGGGGGGGGACTGGAACACTGAAGCTTTCTTT.

The V gene is TRBV28, the J gene TRBJ1-5; 7 nucleotides match TRBD1. The CDR3 consists of 14 residues. The germline CDR1 and CDR2 sequences are MDHEN and SYDVKM. The junction had 8 bases not matched to a gene; V was cut back by 6 bases and J by 6 bases. The CDR3 here is CASSRRPGGQPQHF. CDR3 bases: TGTGCCAGCAGCCGCAGGCCAGGGGGTCAGCCCCAGCATTTT.